This T cell receptor (beta chain) was sequenced for a study of T cell responses to AZD1222 COVID-19 vaccine. Trimming removed 4 bases from V and 0 bases from J; junction bases left unmatched: 5. The V gene's germline CDR1 is SGHRS and CDR2 YFSETQ. This CDR3 is 15 amino acids long. The repertoire was sequenced with immunoSEQ multiplex PCR; TCRdb's copy has only in-frame clones and lacks some. This sample has over 85,000 clones, with 94% found just once. This clonotype was obtained from an adult who received the AZD1222 COVID-19 vaccine. Sequenced here: peripheral blood, sampled 28 days after the second AZD1222 dose. V gene TRBV5-1 combines with J gene TRBJ1-2, with 8 bases aligning to TRBD1. The CDR3 DNA reads as TGCGCCAGCAGCCCACAGACAGGGGCTAACTATGGCTACACCTTC. The encoded protein is CASSPQTGANYGYTF.